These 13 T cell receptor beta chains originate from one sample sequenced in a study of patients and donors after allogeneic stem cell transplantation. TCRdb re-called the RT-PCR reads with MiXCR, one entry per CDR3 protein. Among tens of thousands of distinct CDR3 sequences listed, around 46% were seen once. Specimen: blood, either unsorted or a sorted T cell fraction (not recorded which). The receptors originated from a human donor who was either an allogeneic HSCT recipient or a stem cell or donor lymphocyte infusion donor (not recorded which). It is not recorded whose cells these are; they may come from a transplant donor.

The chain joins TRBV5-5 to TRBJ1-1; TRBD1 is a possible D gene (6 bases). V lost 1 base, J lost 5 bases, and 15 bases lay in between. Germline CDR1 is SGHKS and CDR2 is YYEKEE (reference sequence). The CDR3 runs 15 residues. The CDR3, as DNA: TGTGCCAGCAGCTTGATCACCAGGGGCTTGACTGAAGCTTTCTTT. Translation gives CASSLITRGLTEAFF. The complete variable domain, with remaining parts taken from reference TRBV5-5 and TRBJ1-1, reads DAGVTQSPTHLIKTRGQQVTLRCSPISGHKSVSWYQQVLGQGPQFIFQYYEKEERGRGNFPDRFSARQFPNYSSELNVNALLLGDSALYLCASSLITRGLTEAFFGQGTRLTVV.

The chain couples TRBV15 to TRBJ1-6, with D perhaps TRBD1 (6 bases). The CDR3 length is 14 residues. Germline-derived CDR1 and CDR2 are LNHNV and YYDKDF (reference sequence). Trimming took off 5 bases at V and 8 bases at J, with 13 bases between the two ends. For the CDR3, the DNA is TGTGCCACCAGCTCTCCCGGACAGTATTCACCCCTCCACTTT. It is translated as CATSSPGQYSPLHF.

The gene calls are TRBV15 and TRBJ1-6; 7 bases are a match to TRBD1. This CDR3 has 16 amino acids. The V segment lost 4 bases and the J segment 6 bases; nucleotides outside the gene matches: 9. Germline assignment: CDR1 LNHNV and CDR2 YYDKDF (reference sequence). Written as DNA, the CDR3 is TGTGCCACCAGCAAAGGAGGAGGGGGCGGTAATTCACCCCTCCACTTT. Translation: CATSKGGGGGNSPLHF.

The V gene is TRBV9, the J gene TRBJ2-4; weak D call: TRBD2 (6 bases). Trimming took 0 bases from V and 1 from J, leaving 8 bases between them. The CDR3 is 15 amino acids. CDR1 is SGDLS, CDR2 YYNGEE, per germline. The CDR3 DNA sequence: TGTGCCAGCAGCGTAGCGGGACTGGCCAAAAACATTCAGTACTTC. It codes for CASSVAGLAKNIQYF.

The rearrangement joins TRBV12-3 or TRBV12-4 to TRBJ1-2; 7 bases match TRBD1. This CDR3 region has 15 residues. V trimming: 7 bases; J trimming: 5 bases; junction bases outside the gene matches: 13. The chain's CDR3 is CASTAGTVRRYGYTF. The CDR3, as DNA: TGTGCCAGCACCGCAGGGACAGTCAGGAGGTATGGCTACACCTTC.

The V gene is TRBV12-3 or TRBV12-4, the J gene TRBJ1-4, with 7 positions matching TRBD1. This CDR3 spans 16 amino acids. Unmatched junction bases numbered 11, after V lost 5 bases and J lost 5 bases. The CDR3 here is CASSTLNRGQNEKLFF. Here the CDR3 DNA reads TGTGCCAGCAGTACCCTCAACAGGGGCCAAAATGAAAAACTGTTTTTT.

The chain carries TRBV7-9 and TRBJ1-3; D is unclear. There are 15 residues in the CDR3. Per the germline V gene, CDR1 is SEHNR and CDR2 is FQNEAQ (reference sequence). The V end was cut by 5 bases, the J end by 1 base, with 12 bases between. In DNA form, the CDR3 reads TGTGCCAGCAGCGGCGTTCGGCCTTCTGGAAACACCATATATTTT. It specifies CASSGVRPSGNTIYF.

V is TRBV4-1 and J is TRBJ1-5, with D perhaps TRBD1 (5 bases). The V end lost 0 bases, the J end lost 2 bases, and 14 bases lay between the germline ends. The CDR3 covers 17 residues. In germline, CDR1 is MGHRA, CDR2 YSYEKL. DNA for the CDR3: TGCGCCAGCAGCCAAGATCGGCGGACAACCGGCAATCAGCCCCAGCATTTT. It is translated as CASSQDRRTTGNQPQHF.

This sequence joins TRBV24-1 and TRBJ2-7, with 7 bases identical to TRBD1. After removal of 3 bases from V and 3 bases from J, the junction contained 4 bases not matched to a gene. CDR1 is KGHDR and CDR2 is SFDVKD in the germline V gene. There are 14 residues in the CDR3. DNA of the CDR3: TGTGCCACCAGTGATCACAGGGGCGGCTACGAGCAGTACTTC. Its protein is CATSDHRGGYEQYF.

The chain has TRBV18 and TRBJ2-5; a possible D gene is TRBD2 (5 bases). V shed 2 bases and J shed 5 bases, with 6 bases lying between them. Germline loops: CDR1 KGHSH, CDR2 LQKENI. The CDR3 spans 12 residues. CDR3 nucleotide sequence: TGTGCCAGCTCACCAGAGGGTGAGACCCAGTACTTC. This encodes CASSPEGETQYF.

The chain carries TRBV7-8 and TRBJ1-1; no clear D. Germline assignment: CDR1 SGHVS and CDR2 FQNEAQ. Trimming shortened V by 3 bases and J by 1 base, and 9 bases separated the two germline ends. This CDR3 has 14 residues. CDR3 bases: TGTGCCAGCAGCTTCGGACGGCCGAACACTGAAGCTTTCTTT. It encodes CASSFGRPNTEAFF.

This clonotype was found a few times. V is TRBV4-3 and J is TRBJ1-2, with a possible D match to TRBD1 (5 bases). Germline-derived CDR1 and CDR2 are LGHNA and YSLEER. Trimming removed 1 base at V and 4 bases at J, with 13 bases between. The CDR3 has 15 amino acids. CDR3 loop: CASSQASTATYGYTF. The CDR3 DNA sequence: TGCGCCAGCAGCCAAGCCTCGACAGCGACCTATGGCTACACCTTC.

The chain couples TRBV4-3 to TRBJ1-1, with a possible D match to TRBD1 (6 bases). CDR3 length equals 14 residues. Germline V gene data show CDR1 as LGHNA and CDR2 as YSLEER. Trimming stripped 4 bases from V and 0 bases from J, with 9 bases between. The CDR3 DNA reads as TGCGCCAGCAGCCCGGACAGCCTGAACACTGAAGCTTTCTTT. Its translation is CASSPDSLNTEAFF.